This TCR beta chain was captured in a study of T cell responses to AZD1222 COVID-19 vaccine. Study in general: Whether given at about 4 or about 12 weeks, second doses were pooled. Findings and limits, study-wide: Within unmutated variant regions lay the reported targets of nearly half of spike-specific TCRs. CD4 TCRs covered the whole spike, strongest at regions 160-218 and 743-854. Every sample of the repertoires postdated the peak T cell response.

CDR1 and CDR2 from the germline V gene are KGHSH and LQKENI. This CDR3 is built from 12 residues. V lost 6 bases, J lost 8 bases, and 10 bases lay in between. Sequencing was performed with immunoSEQ multiplex PCR; in TCRdb, only in-frame clones are kept and a portion is missing. This table has approximately 170,000 clones, approximately 92% appearing once. A word on this clone: Its target is unknown.

The rearrangement joins TRBV18 to TRBJ2-2, with D unclear. The input for sequencing was peripheral blood, taken on day 0 of AZD1222 vaccination. The receptor comes from an adult in good health. The CDR3 spells CASSPRLGELFF. CDR3 nucleotide sequence: TGTGCCAGCTCCCCCAGGCTTGGGGAGCTGTTTTTT.